This T cell receptor beta chain was retrieved from a study of T-cell memory formation after mild COVID-19. On the study more broadly: Across donors, TCR clusters were largely donor specific. Study-wide results and limits: Day 15 to 85 contractors were CD4/CD8 balanced; later expanders leaned CD4+.

On this clonotype: Its antigen is undetermined.

V was pared by 5 bases and J by 1 base, with 17 bases between. Germline loops: CDR1 SGHVS, CDR2 FNYEAQ. CDR3 length equals 17 residues. TCRdb fed the 5' RACE reads into MiXCR, producing one record per CDR3 protein. The sample comprises about 560,000 distinct CDR3 sequences, roughly a fifth of which are singletons, and 7.5% to 9.5% rests with the top ten. This chain uses TRBV7-6 with TRBJ2-2, with D possibly matching TRBD2 (5 bases). Sample: PBMCs or a T cell subset sorted from them (not recorded which). The receptor comes from an adult woman who had mild COVID-19 (a few samples of this study predate the infection). Cell type and time point are not known. CDR3 residues: CASSLSWERRNTGELFF. For the CDR3, the DNA is TGTGCCAGCAGCCTAAGCTGGGAGCGGAGGAACACCGGGGAGCTGTTTTTT.